The table lists the clone carrying this T cell receptor beta chain with a few counts. Its antigen is undetermined. V dropped 0 bases and J dropped 4 bases, with 10 bases sitting between them. This CDR3 has 14 amino acids. Germline CDR1 is DFQATT and CDR2 is SNEGSKA (reference sequence). This specimen comes from a study of vaccination and CD4 T cells after COVID-19. Study in general: Six male and four female convalescents took part, two of them Hispanic. Study-wide findings and caveats: Sampling was limited to relatively few convalescent patients, with no early post-infection timepoints studied.

Every positive PCR date fell between March and December 2020, earlier than the US Alpha, Beta and Delta variants. TCRdb reprocessed the PCR reads via MiXCR and lists one record per CDR3 protein. The data contain about 21,000 distinct CDR3 sequences, around three fifths of them singletons. The specimen was CD4+ T cells from blood, collected before SARS-CoV-2 vaccination. The chain uses TRBV20-1 and TRBJ1-3; D uncertain. This receptor was obtained from a human donor who had recovered from COVID-19. CDR3 amino acids: CSARDSTGGNTIYF. In DNA, the CDR3 is TGCAGTGCTAGAGATAGCACCGGCGGAAACACCATATATTTT.